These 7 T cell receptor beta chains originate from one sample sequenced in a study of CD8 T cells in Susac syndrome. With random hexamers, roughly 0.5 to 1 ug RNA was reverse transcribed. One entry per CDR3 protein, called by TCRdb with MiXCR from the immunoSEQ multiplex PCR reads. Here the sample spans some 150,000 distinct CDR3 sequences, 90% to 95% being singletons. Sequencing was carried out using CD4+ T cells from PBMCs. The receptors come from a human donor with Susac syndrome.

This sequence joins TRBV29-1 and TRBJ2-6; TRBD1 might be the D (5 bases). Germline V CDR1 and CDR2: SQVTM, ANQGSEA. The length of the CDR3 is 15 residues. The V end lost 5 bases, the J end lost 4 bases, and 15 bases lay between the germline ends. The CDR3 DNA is TGCAGCGTTTATATTGTGGGGCGCGGGGCCAACGTCCTGACTTTC. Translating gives CSVYIVGRGANVLTF.

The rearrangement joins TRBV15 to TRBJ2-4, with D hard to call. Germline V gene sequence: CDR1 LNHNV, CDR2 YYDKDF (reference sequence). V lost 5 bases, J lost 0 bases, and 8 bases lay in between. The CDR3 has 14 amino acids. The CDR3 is CATSRPLAKNIQYF. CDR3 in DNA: TGTGCCACCAGCCGGCCCTTAGCCAAAAACATTCAGTACTTC.

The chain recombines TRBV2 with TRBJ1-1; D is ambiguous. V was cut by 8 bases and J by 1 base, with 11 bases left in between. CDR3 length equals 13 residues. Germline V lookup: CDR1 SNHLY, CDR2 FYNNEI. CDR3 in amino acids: CASLLSGNTEAFF. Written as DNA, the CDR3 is TGTGCCAGCCTTCTTTCGGGGAACACTGAAGCTTTCTTT.

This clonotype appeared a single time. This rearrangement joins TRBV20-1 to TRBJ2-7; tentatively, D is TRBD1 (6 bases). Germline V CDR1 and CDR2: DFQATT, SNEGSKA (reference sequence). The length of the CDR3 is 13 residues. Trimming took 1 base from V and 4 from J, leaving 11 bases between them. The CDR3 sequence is CSARGRGGYEQYF. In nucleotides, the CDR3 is TGCAGTGCTAGAGGCAGGGGTGGGTACGAGCAGTACTTC.

The CDR3 loop is CSVVKGTNTGELFF. CDR3 coding DNA: TGCAGCGTCGTAAAGGGCACGAACACCGGGGAGCTGTTTTTT. The chain joins TRBV29-1 to TRBJ2-2; D remains ambiguous. Trimming took 6 bases from V and 0 from J, leaving 11 bases between them. Germline V gene sequence: CDR1 SQVTM, CDR2 ANQGSEA. The CDR3 contains 14 residues.

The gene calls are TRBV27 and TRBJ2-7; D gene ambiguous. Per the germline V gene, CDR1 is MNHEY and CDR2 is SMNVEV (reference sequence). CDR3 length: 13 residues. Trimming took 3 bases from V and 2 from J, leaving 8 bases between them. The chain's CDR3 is CASSFQETYEQYF. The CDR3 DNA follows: TGTGCCAGCAGTTTCCAGGAGACCTACGAGCAGTACTTC.

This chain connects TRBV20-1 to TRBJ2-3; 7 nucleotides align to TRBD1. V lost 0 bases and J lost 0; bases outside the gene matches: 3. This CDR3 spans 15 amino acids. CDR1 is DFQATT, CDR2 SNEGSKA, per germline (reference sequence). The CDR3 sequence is CSARDPGGSTDTQYF. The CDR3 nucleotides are TGCAGTGCTAGAGACCCAGGGGGTAGCACAGATACGCAGTATTTT.